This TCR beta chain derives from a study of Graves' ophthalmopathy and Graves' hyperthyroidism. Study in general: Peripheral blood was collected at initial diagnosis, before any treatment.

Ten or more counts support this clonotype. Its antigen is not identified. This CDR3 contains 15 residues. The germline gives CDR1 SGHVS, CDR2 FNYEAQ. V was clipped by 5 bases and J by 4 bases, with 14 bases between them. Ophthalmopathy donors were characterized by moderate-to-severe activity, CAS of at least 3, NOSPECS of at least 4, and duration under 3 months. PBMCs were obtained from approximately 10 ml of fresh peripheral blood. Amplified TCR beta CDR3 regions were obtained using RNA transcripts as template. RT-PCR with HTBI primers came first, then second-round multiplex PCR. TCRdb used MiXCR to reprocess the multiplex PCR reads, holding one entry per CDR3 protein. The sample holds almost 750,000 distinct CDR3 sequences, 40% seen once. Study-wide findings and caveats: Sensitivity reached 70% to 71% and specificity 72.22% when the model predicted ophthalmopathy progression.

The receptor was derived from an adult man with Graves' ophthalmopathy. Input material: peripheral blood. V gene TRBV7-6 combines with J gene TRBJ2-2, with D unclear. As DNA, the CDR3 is TGTGCCAGCAGCGCCAGCCCGACAAGCACCGGGGAGCTGTTTTTT. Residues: CASSASPTSTGELFF.